Presented here are 10 T cell receptor beta chains from one specimen sequenced in a study of T cells in Graves' hyperthyroidism and ophthalmopathy. What was amplified from RNA transcripts were TCR beta CDR3 regions. Initially, a first-round RT-PCR of the TCR CDR3 employed the HTBI primer set. TCRdb independently ran MiXCR on the multiplex PCR reads; one entry per CDR3 protein. The sample records hundreds of thousands of distinct CDR3 sequences, approximately 36% being singletons. The sample consisted of blood. All receptors come from a woman in her 40s with Graves' hyperthyroidism.

This clonotype occurred a few times. This may be a read error, as it is one base from a much larger clone. The gene calls are TRBV29-1 and TRBJ1-2; D might be TRBD1 (6 bases). This CDR3 comprises 12 residues. Per germline, CDR1 SQVTM and CDR2 ANQGSEA. DNA for the CDR3: TGCGGCGTCGGCCCAGGGGCGGATGGCTACACCTTC. Its protein product is CGVGPGADGYTF.

This clonotype was counted at least ten times. This chain joins TRBV24-1 and TRBJ1-2; maybe TRBD1 (5 bases). V was pared by 6 bases and J by 5 bases, with 15 bases between. CDR1 KGHDR and CDR2 SFDVKD come from the germline V gene. The CDR3 is made up of 14 amino acids. The CDR3 loop reads CATSQDTSGYGYTF. The CDR3 DNA follows: TGTGCCACCAGTCAGGACACCTCGGGGTATGGCTACACCTTC.

The chain is built from TRBV20-1 and TRBJ2-7, with 9 nucleotides matching TRBD2. Germline CDR1 reads DFQATT; CDR2 reads SNEGSKA (reference sequence). V was pared by 5 bases and J by 2 bases, with 10 bases of the junction left unmatched. This CDR3 is 15 amino acids long. CDR3 protein: CSAEPPAGGTYEQYF. As DNA, the CDR3 is TGCAGTGCTGAGCCTCCAGCGGGAGGAACCTACGAGCAGTACTTC.

The genes are TRBV10-3 and TRBJ2-7, with D perhaps assigned TRBD1 or TRBD2 (5 bases each). V dropped 10 bases and J dropped 0 bases, with 13 bases sitting between them. From germline, CDR1 is ENHRY and CDR2 SYGVKD. CDR3 length: 13 residues. CDR3: CATEGQDSYEQYF. CDR3 in DNA: TGTGCCACAGAGGGGCAGGACTCCTACGAGCAGTACTTC.

In its sample, this clonotype was seen many times. The rearrangement joins TRBV20-1 to TRBJ2-5, with 8 bases that match TRBD2. V lost 6 bases, J lost 5 bases, and 8 bases stayed unmatched. The CDR3 runs to 13 residues. Per the germline V gene, CDR1 is DFQATT and CDR2 is SNEGSKA (reference sequence). DNA of the CDR3: TGCAGTGCCCCGCGGCGGGAGGCGGAGACCCAGTACTTC. Protein: CSAPRREAETQYF.

This clonotype was detected only a few times. The gene calls are TRBV25-1 and TRBJ1-5; TRBD1 matches 11 bases. This CDR3 region has 15 residues. The J segment lost 7 bases and the V segment lost 6 bases, leaving 8 bases of the junction unmatched. Germline-derived CDR1 and CDR2 are MGHDK and SYGVNS. The CDR3: CASSHGRTGGQPQHF. As DNA, the CDR3 is TGTGCCAGCAGCCACGGAAGGACAGGGGGCCAGCCCCAGCATTTT.

CDR3 residues: CASEQGLFRNEKLFF. CDR3 nucleotide sequence: TGTGCCAGTGAACAGGGACTGTTCAGGAATGAAAAACTGTTTTTT. This chain uses TRBV19 with TRBJ1-4; weak D call: TRBD1 (6 bases). Trimming pared 8 bases from V and 5 bases from J, leaving 18 bases between. This CDR3 spans 15 amino acids. Per the germline V gene, CDR1 is LNHDA and CDR2 is SQIVND (reference sequence).

Many counts were recorded for this clonotype. The chain joins TRBV11-2 to TRBJ2-5, with 7 bases lining up with TRBD2. The CDR3 spans 14 residues. Germline V lookup: CDR1 SGHAT, CDR2 FQNNGV. V was clipped by 5 bases and J by 5 bases; unmatched bases: 8. The CDR3 DNA reads as TGTGCCAGCAGCCGACTAGCAGCGTCCGAGACCCAGTACTTC. Its translation is CASSRLAASETQYF.

V usage is TRBV29-1 and J usage is TRBJ1-1; 9 nucleotides line up with TRBD1. CDR1 is SQVTM and CDR2 is ANQGSEA in the germline V gene. This CDR3 is 13 amino acids long. V was pared by 7 bases and J by 4 bases, with 7 bases of the junction left unmatched. The CDR3 region has the DNA TGCAGCGCGGGACAGGGAGTAATCACTGAAGCTTTCTTT. It codes for CSAGQGVITEAFF.

The chain carries TRBV12-3 or TRBV12-4 and TRBJ1-3, with D perhaps matching TRBD1 (5 bases). Trimming shortened V by 6 bases and J by 0 bases, and 9 bases separated the two germline ends. The CDR3 is 14 amino acids. Here the CDR3 reads CASRSQASGNTIYF. CDR3 DNA: TGTGCCAGCAGGTCACAGGCCTCTGGAAACACCATATATTTT.